These 20 T cell receptor beta chains came from one sample sequenced in a study of T cells in Graves' hyperthyroidism and ophthalmopathy. The investigators amplified TCR beta CDR3 regions from RNA transcripts. Initially, a first-round RT-PCR of the TCR CDR3 employed the HTBI primer set. MiXCR was run by TCRdb on the multiplex PCR reads, yielding one entry per CDR3 protein. Of hundreds of thousands of distinct CDR3 sequences in the sample, 11% to 15% were seen once. Sequencing was done on a sample of blood. The receptors were sampled from a woman between 18 and 29 years old with Graves' hyperthyroidism.

The sample holds many counts of this clonotype. J is TRBJ1-1 and V is TRBV7-3; D gene uncertain. Between the trimmed V and J ends, which lost 4 bases and 0 bases, there was a span of 9 bases. The CDR3 contains 14 residues. Germline V gives CDR1 SGHTA, CDR2 FQGTGA. DNA of the CDR3: TGTGCCAGCAGCTCAGAAGGTGTGAACACTGAAGCTTTCTTT. This sequence encodes CASSSEGVNTEAFF.

This clonotype was seen only a few times. V usage is TRBV20-1 and J usage is TRBJ2-1, with D uncertain. CDR3 size: 14 residues. The ends were cut back, 3 bases at V and 1 base at J, with 10 bases in the middle. CDR1 and CDR2 from the germline V gene are DFQATT and SNEGSKA (reference sequence). The CDR3 DNA is TGCAGTGCTAGGGCTACCCCGTCCTACAATGAGCAGTTCTTC. Its translation: CSARATPSYNEQFF.

This chain connects TRBV7-8 to TRBJ2-1; D is perhaps TRBD1 or TRBD2 (5 bases each). The CDR3 is 14 amino acids. V gave up 4 bases and J gave up 9 bases, with 16 bases separating them. Germline-derived CDR1 and CDR2 are SGHVS and FQNEAQ. The CDR3 DNA sequence: TGTGCCAGCAGCTCCGTCCGGGGACGCGGTGAGCAGTTCTTC. It yields the protein CASSSVRGRGEQFF.

This clonotype occurred many times. This chain uses TRBV4-3 with TRBJ1-1, with unresolved D. Per the germline V gene, CDR1 is LGHNA and CDR2 is YSLEER. The ends were cut back, 8 bases at V and 6 bases at J, with 16 bases in the middle. The CDR3 is 13 amino acids. The CDR3 region has the DNA TGCGCCAGCGGCAGGATCGAGTATGCTGAAGCTTTCTTT. It encodes CASGRIEYAEAFF.

This clonotype appeared many times. CDR3 nucleotides: TGTGCCAGCAGCTTGGGCAGGGGTCGAGAGCAGTTCTTC. Translating gives CASSLGRGREQFF. The chain joins TRBV7-2 to TRBJ2-1, with TRBD1 as a possible D gene (6 bases). Trimming left V 3 bases short and J 10 bases short, with 13 bases between. Germline V CDR1 and CDR2: SGHTA, FQGNSA. The CDR3 totals 13 residues.

The table lists this clonotype with many counts. The chain has TRBV7-2 and TRBJ1-5; D is unresolved. Trimming took off 7 bases at V and 0 bases at J, with 7 bases between the two ends. This CDR3 comprises 13 residues. Per germline, CDR1 SGHTA and CDR2 FQGNSA. The CDR3 bases are TGTGCCAGCACCCGCGGTAGCAATCAGCCCCAGCATTTT. It translates to CASTRGSNQPQHF.

This clonotype was detected ten times or more. The rearrangement uses TRBV30 and TRBJ1-1; TRBD1 is a possible D gene (6 bases). This CDR3 is built from 14 residues. Trimming removed 5 bases from V and 10 bases from J, with 23 bases in between. In germline, CDR1 is GTSNPN, CDR2 SVGIG (reference sequence). CDR3 sequence (DNA): TGTGCCTGGCGCTTAAACACACTCAGGGGAGCAGCTTTCTTT. Its translation is CAWRLNTLRGAAFF.

This clonotype was seen more than once but under ten times. The J gene is TRBJ2-7, the V gene TRBV6-2 or TRBV6-3, with D perhaps matching TRBD1 (6 bases). Trimming cost V 0 bases and J 1 base, with 16 bases left between them. The germline gives CDR1 MNHEY, CDR2 SVGEGT. This CDR3 has 17 amino acids. The DNA of the CDR3 is TGTGCCAGCAGTTACTCGATGGGCCGGGACACATCCTACGAGCAGTACTTC. Amino acid sequence: CASSYSMGRDTSYEQYF.

In its sample, this clonotype was seen many times. The chain has TRBV2 and TRBJ1-5; D not certain. The V gene lost 6 bases and the J gene lost 5 bases, with 17 bases spanning the gap. CDR1 and CDR2 from the germline V gene are SNHLY and FYNNEI. This CDR3 contains 15 residues. The CDR3 DNA is TGTGCCAGCAGCACAACCGTTGGGGTGGATCAGCCCCAGCATTTT. Translated, it gives CASSTTVGVDQPQHF.

This clonotype appeared a few times. The genes are TRBV7-9 and TRBJ1-4; D is possibly TRBD1 (5 bases). CDR3 length equals 14 residues. CDR1 and CDR2 from the germline V gene are SEHNR and FQNEAQ (reference sequence). V shed 5 bases and J shed 4 bases, with 11 bases lying between them. CDR3 residues: CASSTSGGNEKLFF. The DNA for the CDR3 is TGTGCCAGCAGCACCAGTGGGGGTAATGAAAAACTGTTTTTT.

Only a few counts were recorded for this clonotype. The chain employs TRBV7-9 and TRBJ2-2; D perhaps matches TRBD2 (5 bases). Trimming left V 5 bases short and J 7 bases short, with 11 bases between. CDR3 length: 13 amino acids. Germline V gives CDR1 SEHNR, CDR2 FQNEAQ (reference sequence). This CDR3 is CASSLLEGGELFF. For the CDR3, the DNA is TGTGCCAGCAGCCTACTCGAGGGCGGGGAGCTGTTTTTT.

This clonotype was seen ten or more times. The J gene is TRBJ1-2, the V gene TRBV12-3 or TRBV12-4; D is perhaps TRBD1 (6 bases). The ends were cut back, 5 bases at V and 7 bases at J, with 20 bases in the middle. This CDR3 region has 15 residues. The CDR3 sequence: CASSPTGSPTSGYTF. The CDR3 DNA reads as TGTGCCAGCAGTCCGACAGGTTCGCCTACTAGTGGCTACACCTTC.

In its sample, this clonotype was seen many times. The DNA is left out, because the CDR3 cannot be placed on it with certainty; the CDR3 is given as TCRdb lists it. The V call is TRBV27, the J call TRBJ2-1; the D call TRBD1 from the table was never checked on the DNA. The CDR3 contains 20 residues when both ends are counted. The germline V gene encodes CDR1 MNHEY and CDR2 SMNVEV (reference sequence). The CDR3 loop reads CASSLPPLRFGDSSYNEQFF.

This clonotype was detected only a few times. The gene calls are TRBV12-3 or TRBV12-4 and TRBJ2-7, with TRBD1 matching 7 bases. The CDR3 consists of 14 residues. V lost 6 bases, J lost 0 bases, and 5 bases stayed unmatched. In DNA, the CDR3 is TGTGCCAGCAGGAGACAGGGTAGCTCCTACGAGCAGTACTTC. Amino acid sequence: CASRRQGSSYEQYF.

This clonotype was picked up many times. CDR3 nucleotides: TGTGCCAGCACCGCGCCCTTAGCGGGAGGCCTCTACGAGCAGTACTTC. It specifies CASTAPLAGGLYEQYF. The chain recombines TRBV28 with TRBJ2-7, with 10 bases that match TRBD2. V trimming: 7 bases; J trimming: 3 bases; junction bases outside the gene matches: 12. The CDR3 has 16 amino acids. Germline values: CDR1 MDHEN, CDR2 SYDVKM.

The chain combines TRBV7-9 with TRBJ2-2, with D perhaps TRBD2 (6 bases). The CDR3 runs 13 residues. The V end was cut by 2 bases, the J end by 7 bases, with 8 bases between. The V gene's germline CDR1 is SEHNR and CDR2 FQNEAQ (reference sequence). CDR3 DNA: TGTGCCAGCAGCTTATGGGGGGACGGGGAGCTGTTTTTT. It yields the protein CASSLWGDGELFF. Using reference TRBV7-9 and TRBJ2-2 for the parts outside the CDR3, the full variable domain is DTGVSQNPRHKITKRGQNVTFRCDPISEHNRLYWYRQTLGQGPEFLTYFQNEAQLEKSRLLSDRFSAERPKGSFSTLEIQRTEQGDSAMYLCASSLWGDGELFFGEGSRLTVL.

This clonotype has only a few counts. The rearrangement links TRBV27 to TRBJ1-1; TRBD1 aligns across 7 bases. Trimming cost V 6 bases and J 6 bases; bases outside gene matches: 10. Germline CDR1 MNHEY, CDR2 SMNVEV (reference sequence). This CDR3 spans 14 amino acids. CDR3 loop: CASSSEQGRAEAFF. In nucleotides, the CDR3 is TGTGCCAGCAGCTCCGAACAGGGGAGGGCTGAAGCTTTCTTT.

This clonotype has ten or more counts. The rearrangement joins TRBV11-2 to TRBJ2-2, with 8 bases matching TRBD1. V gave up 7 bases and J gave up 0 bases; unmatched junction bases: 25. Per the germline V gene, CDR1 is SGHAT and CDR2 is FQNNGV. The CDR3 is made up of 22 amino acids. The CDR3 DNA sequence: TGTGCCAGCACCCGACATCCCCAGGCGCACCCTAACAGGGGGGCGAACACCGGGGAGCTGTTTTTT. Translating gives CASTRHPQAHPNRGANTGELFF.

This clonotype has more than one count but fewer than ten. The rearrangement joins TRBV7-2 to TRBJ2-3, with 8 bases identical to TRBD2. CDR1 and CDR2 from the germline V gene are SGHTA and FQGNSA. Losses at the gene ends were 1 base for V and 5 bases for J; bases not matched to a gene: 5. The CDR3 has 15 residues. The CDR3 sequence: CASSLVSGKGDTQYF. In DNA, the CDR3 is TGTGCCAGCAGCTTAGTTAGCGGGAAAGGAGATACGCAGTATTTT.

This clonotype was detected many times. This rearrangement joins TRBV28 to TRBJ2-3; possibly TRBD1 for D (5 bases). The V and J ends lost 6 bases and 7 bases respectively, with 14 bases between them. The CDR3 is made up of 13 amino acids. Per germline, CDR1 MDHEN and CDR2 SYDVKM. Written as DNA, the CDR3 is TGTGCCAGCAGACAGGTGTGGCCGAATACGCAGTATTTT. This codes for CASRQVWPNTQYF. The whole variable domain, filled in from reference TRBV28 and TRBJ2-3, reads DVKVTQSSRYLVKRTGEKVFLECVQDMDHENMFWYRQDPGLGLRLIYFSYDVKMKEKGDIPEGYSVSREKKERFSLILESASTNQTSMYLCASRQVWPNTQYFGPGTRLTVL.